The sequence of this T cell receptor (beta chain) was determined in a study of T cell responses to AZD1222 COVID-19 vaccine. Broader study findings: The number of AZD1222 recipients seropositive at baseline was only five to seven. Spike regions recognized by vaccine-associated CD4 TCRs spanned the protein, led by 160-218 and 743-854. There were repertoire samples only from the period after the peak T cell response.

CDR1 LNHDA and CDR2 SQIVND come from the germline V gene (reference sequence). The length of the CDR3 is 13 residues. Deletions cut 6 bases from V and 8 bases from J, with 16 bases between. Sequencing used immunoSEQ multiplex PCR; TCRdb keeps in-frame clones, though not all of them. The table has about 150,000 clones, 88% seen once. Remarks on this clone: Its antigen is unknown.

The receptor was derived from an adult who received the MenACWY meningococcal vaccine as a control. The rearrangement joins TRBV19 to TRBJ1-1; D ambiguous. This material consisted of peripheral blood, taken 28 days after the second dose of the MenACWY control vaccine. CDR3 nucleotides: TGTGCCAGTAGGATGGACGGTACTCCCGAAGCTTTCTTT. It codes for CASRMDGTPEAFF.